What follows are 25 T cell receptor beta chains derived from one specimen sequenced in a study of shared clonotypes between healthy human individuals. Profiling relied on immunoSEQ multiplex PCR, and the TCRdb table lists in-frame clones only, not all of them. Altogether around 2.1 million clones are present, approximately 94% being singletons, with the ten largest covering more than 0.1%. The source material was naive CD4+ T cells sorted from blood. Subset given: CD45RA+ positively selected. The receptors shown here come from a man younger than 35 in good health.

CDR3: CASTRDRSNTEAFF. The CDR3 bases are TGTGCCAGCACTCGGGACAGATCGAACACTGAAGCTTTCTTT. The chain employs TRBV9 and TRBJ1-1; 7 bases match TRBD1. Trimming took 6 bases from V and 1 from J; bases not matched to a gene: 6. CDR1 and CDR2 from the germline V gene are SGDLS and YYNGEE. CDR3 length: 14 residues.

J is TRBJ1-1 and V is TRBV5-8; D unclear. Trimming stripped 6 bases from V and 5 bases from J, with 8 bases between. Germline CDR1 SGHTS, CDR2 YDEGEE. The CDR3 has 11 amino acids. The DNA of the CDR3 is TGTGCCAGCACCGTGATTACTGAAGCTTTCTTT. Its translation: CASTVITEAFF.

The chain is built from TRBV28 and TRBJ1-1; 7 positions match TRBD1. The germline V gene encodes CDR1 MDHEN and CDR2 SYDVKM. V shed 5 bases and J 1 base; nucleotides not matched to a gene: 13. This CDR3 has 17 residues. CDR3 DNA: TGTGCCAGCAGTCCCCCGGGGGTAGGACAGGAGAACACTGAAGCTTTCTTT. It encodes CASSPPGVGQENTEAFF.

The chain links TRBV6-1 to TRBJ2-5; 9 bases match TRBD2. CDR3 size: 14 residues. Germline V gene sequence: CDR1 MNHNS, CDR2 SASEGT. J was trimmed by 5 bases and V by 7 bases; bases with no gene match: 8. The CDR3 region has the DNA TGTGCCAGCACCGGGACTAGCCTGCTGGAGACCCAGTACTTC. It encodes CASTGTSLLETQYF.

In the case of this clone: This CDR3 is also generated by other DNA sequences in the sample. V usage is TRBV5-1 and J usage is TRBJ2-2; D not certain. Germline V gene data show CDR1 as SGHRS and CDR2 as YFSETQ. The CDR3 covers 11 residues. Trimming stripped 3 bases from V and 4 bases from J, with 1 base between. CDR3 DNA sequence: TGCGCCAGCAGCTCCACCGGGGAGCTGTTTTTT. Residues: CASSSTGELFF.

The rearrangement uses TRBV6-6 and TRBJ2-5, with 14 nucleotides matching TRBD2. Trimming cost V 5 bases and J 4 bases; bases outside gene matches: 6. Per germline, CDR1 MNHNY and CDR2 SVGAGI (reference sequence). CDR3 length equals 16 residues. CDR3 nucleotide sequence: TGTGCCAGCAGTCCGACTAGCGGGGGGGTCCCAGAGACCCAGTACTTC. Amino acids: CASSPTSGGVPETQYF.

V is TRBV7-9 and J is TRBJ2-7; D is perhaps TRBD2 (6 bases). The length of the CDR3 is 12 residues. Germline V gene data show CDR1 as SEHNR and CDR2 as FQNEAQ (reference sequence). Trimming cost V 10 bases and J 3 bases, with 13 bases left between them. The CDR3 here is CATSSGGYEQYF. CDR3 in DNA: TGTGCCACCTCCTCCGGGGGCTACGAGCAGTACTTC.

This clone was observed a single time. The chain carries TRBV7-2 and TRBJ2-4, with 8 bases matching TRBD2. The CDR3 sequence is 18 residues long. Germline CDR1 reads SGHTA; CDR2 reads FQGNSA. After removal of 4 bases from V and 0 bases from J, the junction contained 11 bases not matched to a gene. Written as DNA, the CDR3 is TGTGCCAGCAGCTCCTCACATAGCGGGACTATAGCCAAAAACATTCAGTACTTC. Protein product: CASSSSHSGTIAKNIQYF.

This chain connects TRBV29-1 to TRBJ1-2; a possible D gene is TRBD1 (5 bases). Germline V gene data show CDR1 as SQVTM and CDR2 as ANQGSEA. The CDR3 has 13 residues. Between the trimmed V and J ends, which lost 3 bases and 1 base, there was a span of 9 bases. The DNA of the CDR3 is TGCAGCGTTGATTGGGGGTTTAACTATGGCTACACCTTC. This translates into CSVDWGFNYGYTF.

V and J are TRBV10-3 and TRBJ2-3, with D perhaps TRBD2 (5 bases). The CDR3 totals 15 residues. Trimming stripped 0 bases from V and 5 bases from J, with 12 bases between. Germline lookup yields CDR1 ENHRY and CDR2 SYGVKD. CDR3 in amino acids: CAISESNRAGDTQYF. The DNA for the CDR3 is TGTGCCATCAGTGAGTCGAACCGTGCGGGAGATACGCAGTATTTT.

The rearrangement links TRBV11-2 to TRBJ2-4; 7 positions match TRBD2. The CDR3 loop spans 14 amino acids. Losses at the gene ends were 5 bases for V and 6 bases for J; bases not matched to a gene: 7. Germline CDR1 SGHAT, CDR2 FQNNGV. The CDR3 region has the DNA TGTGCCAGCAGCCCTACGGGAGGCCGAAACATTCAGTACTTC. Translated: CASSPTGGRNIQYF.

About this clone: This same CDR3 is encoded by further DNA sequences in the sample. V is TRBV29-1 and J is TRBJ2-1; tentative D call: TRBD1 (7 bases). Looked up from germline, CDR1 is SQVTM and CDR2 is ANQGSEA. The CDR3 consists of 14 residues. Trimming shortened V by 7 bases and J by 4 bases, and 17 bases separated the two germline ends. CDR3 residues: CSGSGGSSYNEQFF. The CDR3, as DNA: TGCAGCGGATCAGGGGGGAGTTCTTACAATGAGCAGTTCTTC.

This chain joins TRBV4-1 and TRBJ1-3; the match to TRBD1 covers 7 bases. V was clipped by 0 bases and J by 8 bases; unmatched bases: 13. Germline V gene data show CDR1 as MGHRA and CDR2 as YSYEKL. CDR3 length: 17 amino acids. CDR3 protein: CASSQEGRVSGGDTIYF. The CDR3 coding sequence is TGCGCCAGCAGCCAAGAAGGCAGGGTGTCAGGGGGGGACACCATATATTTT.

V usage is TRBV6-5 and J usage is TRBJ1-4; 12 bases line up with TRBD1. Germline V lookup: CDR1 MNHEY, CDR2 SVGAGI. V lost 4 bases and J lost 8; bases outside the gene matches: 5. This CDR3 region has 15 residues. Written as DNA, the CDR3 is TGTGCCAGCAGTTTCTTTGGGACAGGGGGCGAAAAACTGTTTTTT. This encodes CASSFFGTGGEKLFF.

CDR3 amino acids: CAISESGPGQGAYEQYF. CDR3 DNA sequence: TGTGCCATCAGTGAGTCCGGACCGGGACAGGGGGCCTACGAGCAGTACTTC. The rearrangement links TRBV10-3 to TRBJ2-7, with 11 bases identical to TRBD1. CDR3 length equals 17 residues. The V gene's germline CDR1 is ENHRY and CDR2 SYGVKD. The ends lost 0 bases at V and 2 bases at J; junction bases unmatched: 6.

The V call is TRBV11-2, the J call TRBJ1-6; 10 bases are shared with TRBD1. V trimming: 1 base; J trimming: 9 bases; junction bases outside the gene matches: 6. This CDR3 has 16 residues. The germline CDR1 and CDR2 sequences are SGHAT and FQNNGV. The CDR3 region is CASSLGRRDRGSPLHF. The CDR3 DNA follows: TGTGCCAGCAGCTTAGGGAGGAGGGACAGGGGTTCACCCCTCCACTTT.

The chain recombines TRBV15 with TRBJ1-4; D is uncertain. This CDR3 is built from 16 residues. Germline CDR1 LNHNV, CDR2 YYDKDF (reference sequence). V was trimmed by 0 bases and J by 7 bases, leaving 15 bases between them. CDR3 sequence reads: CATSRDRVRKTEKLFF. The CDR3 DNA sequence: TGTGCCACCAGCAGAGATCGAGTGAGGAAGACTGAAAAACTGTTTTTT. The entire variable domain, with the rest obtained from reference TRBV15 and TRBJ1-4, is as follows: DAMVIQNPRYQVTQFGKPVTLSCSQTLNHNVMYWYQQKSSQAPKLLFHYYDKDFNNEADTPDNFQSRRPNTSFCFLDIRSPGLGDTAMYLCATSRDRVRKTEKLFFGSGTQLSVL.

Comments on this clone: The sample has other DNA sequences that encode this CDR3 too. The chain joins TRBV7-2 to TRBJ2-5, with TRBD1 identical over 12 bases. The CDR3 has 15 residues. Trimming took 5 bases from V and 4 from J; bases not matched to a gene: 5. From germline, CDR1 is SGHTA and CDR2 FQGNSA. The CDR3 sequence: CASSPGQGARETQYF. The CDR3 nucleotides read TGTGCCAGCAGCCCGGGACAGGGGGCGCGAGAGACCCAGTACTTC.

The chain employs TRBV7-2 and TRBJ2-7, with D perhaps TRBD1 (6 bases). CDR1 SGHTA and CDR2 FQGNSA come from the germline V gene. Trimming pared 2 bases from V and 6 bases from J, leaving 20 bases between. The CDR3 consists of 16 residues. CDR3 in amino acids: CASSLQIPMTGPEQYF. CDR3 sequence (DNA): TGTGCCAGCAGCTTACAGATTCCCATGACAGGCCCCGAGCAGTACTTC.

The V gene is TRBV5-6, the J gene TRBJ2-5; no clear D gene. Germline lookup yields CDR1 SGHDT and CDR2 YYEEEE. The CDR3 is 13 residues long. The ends were cut back, 4 bases at V and 2 bases at J, with 9 bases in the middle. CDR3 region: CASSRLAQETQYF. The CDR3, as DNA: TGTGCCAGCAGCCGCCTTGCACAAGAGACCCAGTACTTC.

This chain joins TRBV21-1 and TRBJ2-7. TRBV21-1 is deemed a pseudogene. CDR3 length: 16 residues. CDR3 amino acids: CASTPSGAHRNYEQYF. CDR3 nucleotide sequence: TGTGCCAGCACGCCCTCCGGGGCACACCGTAATTACGAGCAGTACTTC.

The rearrangement links TRBV19 to TRBJ1-6; D gene ambiguous. Trimming left V 3 bases short and J 7 bases short, with 10 bases between. The CDR3 is 14 amino acids. Germline V gene data show CDR1 as LNHDA and CDR2 as SQIVND (reference sequence). This CDR3 reads CASSMGGLNSPLHF. CDR3 in DNA: TGTGCCAGTAGTATGGGAGGGTTAAATTCACCCCTCCACTTT. The complete variable domain, with remaining parts taken from reference TRBV19 and TRBJ1-6, reads DGGITQSPKYLFRKEGQNVTLSCEQNLNHDAMYWYRQDPGQGLRLIYYSQIVNDFQKGDIAEGYSVSREKKESFPLTVTSAQKNPTAFYLCASSMGGLNSPLHFGNGTRLTVT.

The chain uses TRBV5-1 and TRBJ1-1, with TRBD1 as a possible D gene (6 bases). Germline CDR1 is SGHRS and CDR2 is YFSETQ. V was cut by 0 bases and J by 9 bases, with 9 bases left in between. The CDR3 is 12 residues long. DNA for the CDR3: TGCGCCAGCAGCTTGGTACAGGGTAAAGCTTTCTTT. Amino acid sequence: CASSLVQGKAFF.

This rearrangement joins TRBV2 to TRBJ2-2; D call uncertain. There are 15 residues in the CDR3. The V end was cut by 2 bases, the J end by 2 bases, with 9 bases between. CDR1 and CDR2 from the germline V gene are SNHLY and FYNNEI. The CDR3 DNA follows: TGTGCCAGCAGTGAAAATCCCAGAAACACCGGGGAGCTGTTTTTT. As protein: CASSENPRNTGELFF.

This sequence joins TRBV6-5 and TRBJ1-3; D remains unclear. V was trimmed by 7 bases and J by 4 bases, leaving 11 bases between them. This CDR3 comprises 13 residues. Germline values: CDR1 MNHEY, CDR2 SVGAGI. The CDR3 nucleotides read TGTGCCAGCAATAGACTAGGAGGAAACACCATATATTTT. Protein: CASNRLGGNTIYF.